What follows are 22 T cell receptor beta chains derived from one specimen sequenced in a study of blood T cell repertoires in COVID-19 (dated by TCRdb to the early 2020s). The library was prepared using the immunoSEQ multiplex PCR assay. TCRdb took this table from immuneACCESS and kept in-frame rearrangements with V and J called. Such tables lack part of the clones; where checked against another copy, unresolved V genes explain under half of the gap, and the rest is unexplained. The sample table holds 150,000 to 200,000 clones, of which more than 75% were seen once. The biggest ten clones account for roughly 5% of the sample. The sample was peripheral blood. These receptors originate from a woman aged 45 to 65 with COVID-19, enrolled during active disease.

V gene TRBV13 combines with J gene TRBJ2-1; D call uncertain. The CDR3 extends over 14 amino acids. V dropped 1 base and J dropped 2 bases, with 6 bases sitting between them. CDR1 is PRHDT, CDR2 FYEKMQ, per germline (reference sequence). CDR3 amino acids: CASSLVGTYNEQFF. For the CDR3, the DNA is TGTGCCAGCAGCTTAGTGGGCACCTACAATGAGCAGTTCTTC. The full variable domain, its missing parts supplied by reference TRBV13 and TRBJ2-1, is AAGVIQSPRHLIKEKRETATLKCYPIPRHDTVYWYQQGPGQDPQFLISFYEKMQSDKGSIPDRFSAQQFSDYHSELNMSSLELGDSALYFCASSLVGTYNEQFFGPGTRLTVL.

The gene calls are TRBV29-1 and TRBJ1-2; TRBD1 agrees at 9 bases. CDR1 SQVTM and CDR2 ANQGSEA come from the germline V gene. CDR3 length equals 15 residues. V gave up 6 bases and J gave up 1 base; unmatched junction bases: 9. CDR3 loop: CSVPDRGQYNYGYTF. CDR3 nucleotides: TGCAGCGTACCGGACAGGGGACAGTATAACTATGGCTACACCTTC.

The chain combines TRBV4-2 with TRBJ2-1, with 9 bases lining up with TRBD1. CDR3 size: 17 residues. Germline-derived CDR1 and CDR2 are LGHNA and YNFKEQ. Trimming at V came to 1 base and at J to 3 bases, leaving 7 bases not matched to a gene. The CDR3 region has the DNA TGTGCCAGCAGCCAAGGGGGGACAGGGTATAACTACAATGAGCAGTTCTTC. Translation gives CASSQGGTGYNYNEQFF.

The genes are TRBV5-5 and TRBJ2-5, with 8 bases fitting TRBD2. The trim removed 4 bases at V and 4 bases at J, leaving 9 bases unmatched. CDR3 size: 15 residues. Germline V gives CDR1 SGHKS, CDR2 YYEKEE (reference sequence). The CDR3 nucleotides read TGTGCCAGCAGCCGTTCGGGACTAGGGCCAGAGACCCAGTACTTC. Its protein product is CASSRSGLGPETQYF. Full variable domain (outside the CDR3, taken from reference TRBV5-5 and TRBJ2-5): DAGVTQSPTHLIKTRGQQVTLRCSPISGHKSVSWYQQVLGQGPQFIFQYYEKEERGRGNFPDRFSARQFPNYSSELNVNALLLGDSALYLCASSRSGLGPETQYFGPGTRLLVL.

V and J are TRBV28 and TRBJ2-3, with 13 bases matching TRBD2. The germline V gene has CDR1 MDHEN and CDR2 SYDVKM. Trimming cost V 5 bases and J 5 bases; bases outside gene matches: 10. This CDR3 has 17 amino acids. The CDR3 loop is CASSPGTSGALGDTQYF. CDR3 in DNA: TGTGCCAGCAGTCCGGGGACTAGCGGGGCCCTAGGAGATACGCAGTATTTT. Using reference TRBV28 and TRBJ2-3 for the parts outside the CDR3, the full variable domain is DVKVTQSSRYLVKRTGEKVFLECVQDMDHENMFWYRQDPGLGLRLIYFSYDVKMKEKGDIPEGYSVSREKKERFSLILESASTNQTSMYLCASSPGTSGALGDTQYFGPGTRLTVL.

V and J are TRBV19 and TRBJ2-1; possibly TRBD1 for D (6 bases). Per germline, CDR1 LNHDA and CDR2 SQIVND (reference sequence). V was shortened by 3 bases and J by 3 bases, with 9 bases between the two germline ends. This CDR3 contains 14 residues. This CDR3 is CASSIRDNYNEQFF. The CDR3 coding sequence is TGTGCCAGTAGTATCCGGGACAACTACAATGAGCAGTTCTTC.

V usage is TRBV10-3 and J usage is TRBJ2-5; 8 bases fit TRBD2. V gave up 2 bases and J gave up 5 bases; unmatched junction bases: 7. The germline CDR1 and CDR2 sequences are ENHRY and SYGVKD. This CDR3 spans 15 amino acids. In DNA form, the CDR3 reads TGTGCCATCAGTGAGCGTCGGGGGGGCATTGAGACCCAGTACTTC. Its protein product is CAISERRGGIETQYF.

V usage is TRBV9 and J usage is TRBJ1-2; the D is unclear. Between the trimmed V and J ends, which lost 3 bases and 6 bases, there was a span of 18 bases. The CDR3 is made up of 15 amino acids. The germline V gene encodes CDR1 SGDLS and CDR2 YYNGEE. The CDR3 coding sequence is TGTGCCAGCAGCGAGCAGGCCGCCAAGTTGAATGGCTACACCTTC. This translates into CASSEQAAKLNGYTF.

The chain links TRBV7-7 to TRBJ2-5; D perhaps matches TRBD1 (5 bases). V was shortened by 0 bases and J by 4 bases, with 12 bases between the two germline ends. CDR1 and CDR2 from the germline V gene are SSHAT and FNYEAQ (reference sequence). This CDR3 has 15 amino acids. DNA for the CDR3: TGTGCCAGCAGCTTAGCCGCAGGGAAACTAGAGACCCAGTACTTC. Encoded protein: CASSLAAGKLETQYF.

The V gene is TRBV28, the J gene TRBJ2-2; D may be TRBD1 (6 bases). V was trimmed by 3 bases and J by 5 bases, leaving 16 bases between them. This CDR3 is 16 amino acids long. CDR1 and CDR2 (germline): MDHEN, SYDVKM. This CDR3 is CASSFSGTRLTGELFF. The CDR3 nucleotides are TGTGCCAGCAGTTTCTCCGGGACACGGCTTACCGGGGAGCTGTTTTTT.

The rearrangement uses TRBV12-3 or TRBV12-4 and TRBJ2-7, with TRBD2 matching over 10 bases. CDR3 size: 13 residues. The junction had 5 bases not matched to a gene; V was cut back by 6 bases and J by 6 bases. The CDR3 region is CASSSGGGGEQYF. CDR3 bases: TGTGCCAGCAGCAGCGGGGGGGGTGGCGAGCAGTACTTC.

As DNA, the CDR3 is TGTGCCAGCAGTGGGACAGCCAAATATAATTCACCCCTCCACTTT. Protein: CASSGTAKYNSPLHF. This chain uses TRBV2 with TRBJ1-6; TRBD1 is a possible D gene (6 bases). Deletions cut 4 bases from V and 4 bases from J, with 11 bases between. The CDR3 extends over 15 amino acids. From germline, CDR1 is SNHLY and CDR2 FYNNEI.

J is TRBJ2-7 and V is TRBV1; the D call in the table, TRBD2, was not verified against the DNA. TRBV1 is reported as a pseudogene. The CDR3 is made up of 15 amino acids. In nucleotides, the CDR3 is TGCACCAGCAGCCAAACCGGGACTACCTCCTACGAGCAGTACTTC. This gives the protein CTSSQTGTTSYEQYF.

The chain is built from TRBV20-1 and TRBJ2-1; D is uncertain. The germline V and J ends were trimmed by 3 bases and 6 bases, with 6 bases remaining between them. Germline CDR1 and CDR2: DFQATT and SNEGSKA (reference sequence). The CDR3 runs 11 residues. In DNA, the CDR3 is TGCAGTGCTAGTCAACTCAATGAGCAGTTCTTC. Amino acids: CSASQLNEQFF.

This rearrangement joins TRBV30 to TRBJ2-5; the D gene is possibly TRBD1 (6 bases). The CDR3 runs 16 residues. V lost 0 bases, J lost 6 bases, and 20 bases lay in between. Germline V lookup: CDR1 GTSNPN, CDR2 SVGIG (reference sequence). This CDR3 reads CAWSVLRFGQSKTQYF. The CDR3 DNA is TGTGCCTGGAGTGTACTTCGGTTTGGACAGAGCAAGACCCAGTACTTC.

CDR3 in amino acids: CASSQGALSNQPQHF. The CDR3 bases are TGTGCCAGCAGCCAAGGGGCCCTTAGCAATCAGCCCCAGCATTTT. The chain couples TRBV3-1 (or the pseudogene TRBV3-2) to TRBJ1-5; D not certain. Trimming stripped 1 base from V and 0 bases from J, with 7 bases between. The CDR3 totals 15 residues. CDR1 LGHDT and CDR2 YNNKEL come from the germline V gene (reference sequence).

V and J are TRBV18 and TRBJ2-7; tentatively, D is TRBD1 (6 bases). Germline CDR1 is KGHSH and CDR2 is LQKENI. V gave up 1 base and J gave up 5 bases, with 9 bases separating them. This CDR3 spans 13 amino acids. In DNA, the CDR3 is TGTGCCAGCTCACCACTGGCAGGGGACGAGCAGTACTTC. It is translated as CASSPLAGDEQYF.

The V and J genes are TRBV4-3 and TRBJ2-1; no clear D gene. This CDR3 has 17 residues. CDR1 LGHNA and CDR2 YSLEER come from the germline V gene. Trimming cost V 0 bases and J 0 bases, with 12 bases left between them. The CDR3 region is CASSQDRPWASYNEQFF. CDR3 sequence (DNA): TGCGCCAGCAGCCAAGATCGGCCCTGGGCCTCCTACAATGAGCAGTTCTTC.

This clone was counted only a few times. The chain's CDR3 is CASSLDTGGRLSVYGYTF. Written as DNA, the CDR3 is TGTGCCAGCAGCTTAGATACCGGAGGCCGGCTGAGCGTTTATGGCTACACCTTC. The chain employs TRBV7-9 and TRBJ1-2; D remains ambiguous. V was clipped by 1 base and J by 5 bases, with 23 bases between them. The germline CDR1 and CDR2 sequences are SEHNR and FQNEAQ (reference sequence). This CDR3 comprises 18 residues. Supplemented by reference TRBV7-9 and TRBJ1-2, the full variable domain reads DTGVSQNPRHKITKRGQNVTFRCDPISEHNRLYWYRQTLGQGPEFLTYFQNEAQLEKSRLLSDRFSAERPKGSFSTLEIQRTEQGDSAMYLCASSLDTGGRLSVYGYTFGSGTRLTVV.

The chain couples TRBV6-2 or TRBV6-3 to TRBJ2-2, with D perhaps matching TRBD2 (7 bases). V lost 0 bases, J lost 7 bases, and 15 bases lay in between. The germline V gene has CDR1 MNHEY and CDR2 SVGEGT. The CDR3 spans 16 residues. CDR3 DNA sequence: TGTGCCAGCAGTTACTCAACCGGGGGGCCTATCGGGGAGCTGTTTTTT. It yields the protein CASSYSTGGPIGELFF.

CDR3 nucleotides: TGTGCCAGCCGCAGGGGGAACTATGGCTACACCTTC. It specifies CASRRGNYGYTF. This chain joins TRBV2 and TRBJ1-2; 7 bases are shared with TRBD1. This CDR3 comprises 12 residues. The germline gives CDR1 SNHLY, CDR2 FYNNEI. V gave up 8 bases and J gave up 2 bases; unmatched junction bases: 2.

CDR3 amino acids: CASSIVGGDEQYF. CDR3 nucleotides: TGTGCCAGTAGTATAGTAGGGGGTGATGAGCAGTACTTC. V is TRBV19 and J is TRBJ2-7, with TRBD1 as a possible D gene (6 bases). The germline V and J ends were trimmed by 1 base and 7 bases, with 11 bases remaining between them. The CDR3 loop spans 13 amino acids. Germline values: CDR1 LNHDA, CDR2 SQIVND (reference sequence).